This T cell receptor (beta chain) originates from a study of neoadjuvant anti-PD-1 for oral cavity cancer. Turning to the study itself: Non-progressing patients received a fourth nivolumab dose near day 43, then surgery on days 50-56. Points from the study as a whole: Post-treatment tumors with larger preexisting clones showed more shrinkage.

A note on this clone: Its matching antigen is unknown.

This CDR3 is 13 amino acids long. CDR1 and CDR2 (germline): LGHNA, YSLEER. V lost 3 bases and J 3 bases, leaving 7 bases between the germline ends. Some clones are missing from TCRdb's copy, which holds only in-frame ones; the method was immunoSEQ multiplex PCR. The sample yields about 15,000 clones, 35% to 50% seen once. Noted time point: after neoadjuvant nivolumab, at surgical resection. Patients had HPV-negative, locally advanced oral cavity squamous cell carcinoma. This TCR was recovered from a person aged 40 to 85 with oral cavity squamous cell carcinoma. Material: tumor tissue, obtained after nivolumab (anti-PD-1) treatment. The J gene is TRBJ2-3, the V gene TRBV4-3; D unclear. CDR3 sequence reads: CASSHFRTDTQYF. The CDR3 nucleotides are TGCGCCAGCAGCCACTTTCGAACAGATACGCAGTATTTT.